The 24 T cell receptor beta chains given below trace back to one sample, sequenced in a study of blood T cell repertoires in COVID-19. TCRdb's copy holds only in-frame clones and misses some; the assay was immunoSEQ multiplex PCR. The sample contains some 200,000 clones, about 90% of which appear only once. Sequencing was performed on PBMCs or T cells enriched from blood (not recorded which). All receptors derive from a woman in her twenties or thirties who had recovered from COVID-19.

The chain uses TRBV4-1 and TRBJ2-3; D perhaps matches TRBD2 (6 bases). This CDR3 contains 15 residues. V was cut by 4 bases and J by 0 bases, with 11 bases left in between. Germline V gives CDR1 MGHRA, CDR2 YSYEKL. This CDR3 reads CASSLSSASTDTQYF. The CDR3 coding sequence is TGCGCCAGCAGCCTTTCTAGCGCTAGCACAGATACGCAGTATTTT.

This clone has only one observation. This rearrangement joins TRBV7-9 to TRBJ1-3, with no clear D. V lost 3 bases and J 0 bases, leaving 12 bases between the germline ends. CDR1 and CDR2 (germline): SEHNR, FQNEAQ (reference sequence). This CDR3 has 16 residues. CDR3 protein: CASSLAQRLSGNTIYF. CDR3 coding DNA: TGTGCCAGCAGCTTGGCCCAGCGTCTCTCTGGAAACACCATATATTTT.

The rearrangement uses TRBV29-1 and TRBJ2-7, with 14 bases matching TRBD2. Germline trimming cut 6 bases from V and 9 bases from J; bases unmatched to any gene: 7. Germline V lookup: CDR1 SQVTM, CDR2 ANQGSEA. The CDR3 totals 13 residues. The CDR3 DNA is TGCAGCGTCCGACTGGGACTAGCGGGAGCGCAGTACTTC. This gives the protein CSVRLGLAGAQYF.

This clone was observed a single time. CDR3 bases: TGCAGTGCTCCTAGTTATGAGCAGTTCTTC. Translating gives CSAPSYEQFF. The V and J genes are TRBV20-1 and TRBJ2-1; the D is unclear. The length of the CDR3 is 10 residues. Germline values: CDR1 DFQATT, CDR2 SNEGSKA (reference sequence). V lost 5 bases and J lost 8, with 7 bases in between.

The genes are TRBV14 and TRBJ1-1; D unresolved. There are 13 residues in the CDR3. V was trimmed by 1 base and J by 3 bases, leaving 6 bases between them. CDR1 SGHDN and CDR2 FVKESK come from the germline V gene. The DNA of the CDR3 is TGTGCCAGCAGCCAAGGAGGGTACACTGAAGCTTTCTTT. This encodes CASSQGGYTEAFF.

This clone was observed a few times. J is TRBJ1-2 and V is TRBV5-4; no firm D call. CDR1 and CDR2 from the germline V gene are SGHNT and YYREEE (reference sequence). V dropped 5 bases and J dropped 0 bases, with 8 bases sitting between them. The CDR3 runs 13 residues. The CDR3 loop reads CASRNTSNYGYTF. The DNA for the CDR3 is TGTGCCAGCAGGAACACCTCTAACTATGGCTACACCTTC.

The chain joins TRBV15 to TRBJ1-5, with D maybe TRBD1 (5 bases). The CDR3 sequence is 16 residues long. V dropped 3 bases and J dropped 0 bases, with 12 bases sitting between them. Germline V gene lookup returns CDR1 LNHNV and CDR2 YYDKDF (reference sequence). CDR3 sequence: CATSRTETYSNQPQHF. DNA for the CDR3: TGTGCCACCAGCAGGACAGAGACATATAGCAATCAGCCCCAGCATTTT.

The chain links TRBV4-1 to TRBJ1-1; 8 bases agree with TRBD1. CDR3 length equals 17 residues. The V segment lost 4 bases and the J segment 0 bases; nucleotides outside the gene matches: 10. Per germline, CDR1 MGHRA and CDR2 YSYEKL. CDR3 residues: CASSPEGTGLMNTEAFF. CDR3 nucleotide sequence: TGCGCCAGCAGCCCAGAAGGGACAGGTCTGATGAACACTGAAGCTTTCTTT.

The rearrangement uses TRBV6-5 and TRBJ1-6; possibly TRBD1 for D (5 bases). The germline V gene has CDR1 MNHEY and CDR2 SVGAGI. The V gene lost 8 bases and the J gene lost 8 bases, with 16 bases spanning the gap. The CDR3 is 14 residues long. The CDR3 is CASRERGGHSPLHF. The CDR3 DNA reads TGTGCCAGCCGGGAGAGGGGAGGGCATTCACCCCTCCACTTT.

This clone has only one observation. The V and J genes are TRBV28 and TRBJ2-1, with 8 bases fitting TRBD2. This CDR3 contains 16 residues. The J segment lost 7 bases and the V segment lost 6 bases, leaving 14 bases of the junction unmatched. Germline loops: CDR1 MDHEN, CDR2 SYDVKM. The CDR3 nucleotides are TGTGCCAGCAGGATGGGGGGGAGCGGGAGCCAGAATGAGCAGTTCTTC. This encodes CASRMGGSGSQNEQFF.

This sequence joins TRBV30 and TRBJ2-1; TRBD2 matches 13 bases. The CDR3 is made up of 14 amino acids. J lost 9 bases, V lost 3 bases, and 5 bases had no gene match. CDR1 is GTSNPN, CDR2 SVGIG, per germline (reference sequence). CDR3: CAWSAGLAGSEQFF. The CDR3 coding sequence is TGTGCCTGGAGCGCGGGACTAGCGGGGTCTGAGCAGTTCTTC.

The V and J genes are TRBV11-3 and TRBJ2-7; TRBD2 agrees at 11 bases. The V gene's germline CDR1 is SGHNT and CDR2 YENEEA. The length of the CDR3 is 14 residues. Losses at the gene ends were 5 bases for V and 3 bases for J; bases not matched to a gene: 3. CDR3 DNA: TGTGCCAGCAGCCTGGGACTAGCGGTCTACGAGCAGTACTTC. It encodes CASSLGLAVYEQYF.

The chain carries TRBV11-3 and TRBJ1-1, with TRBD1 identical over 8 bases. The CDR3 totals 16 residues. Trimming took 1 base from V and 4 from J; bases not matched to a gene: 8. Germline V CDR1 and CDR2: SGHNT, YENEEA. The CDR3 reads CASSLGRRGRGTEAFF. In nucleotides, the CDR3 is TGTGCCAGCAGCTTAGGGCGCAGGGGGCGAGGCACTGAAGCTTTCTTT.

This clone was counted a few times. This sample also contains other DNA sequences that code for the same CDR3. The chain links TRBV4-3 to TRBJ1-3; D is uncertain. Looked up from germline, CDR1 is LGHNA and CDR2 is YSLEER. The CDR3 consists of 15 residues. V lost 0 bases and J 0 bases, leaving 6 bases between the germline ends. CDR3 coding DNA: TGCGCCAGCAGCCAAGATACCAGCTCTGGAAACACCATATATTTT. As protein: CASSQDTSSGNTIYF.

This clone was recorded only once. The chain is built from TRBV24-1 and TRBJ2-3; possible D gene TRBD1, 6 bases. Germline V gene lookup returns CDR1 KGHDR and CDR2 SFDVKD. This CDR3 is built from 15 residues. Trimming took off 7 bases at V and 0 bases at J, with 13 bases between the two ends. In DNA, the CDR3 is TGTGCCACCAGCACGACAGGCACCAGCACAGATACGCAGTATTTT. Its protein product is CATSTTGTSTDTQYF.

This rearrangement joins TRBV4-2 to TRBJ2-3; 9 nucleotides agree with TRBD2. This CDR3 has 18 amino acids. CDR1 LGHNA and CDR2 YNFKEQ come from the germline V gene. Germline trimming cut 3 bases from V and 2 bases from J; bases unmatched to any gene: 12. The CDR3 DNA follows: TGTGCCAGCAGCCAGGAGACTAGCGGAACGGAGTTCACAGATACGCAGTATTTT. It codes for CASSQETSGTEFTDTQYF.

The chain employs TRBV18 and TRBJ2-2, with TRBD1 matching over 7 bases. V trimming: 4 bases; J trimming: 6 bases; junction bases outside the gene matches: 14. From germline, CDR1 is KGHSH and CDR2 LQKENI. The CDR3 length is 17 residues. The CDR3 loop reads CASSRQTGVSQAGELFF. CDR3 bases: TGTGCCAGCTCACGCCAAACAGGGGTCTCCCAGGCCGGGGAGCTGTTTTTT.

The chain combines TRBV7-9 with TRBJ1-6; 8 bases match TRBD1. V dropped 4 bases and J dropped 9; count of bases not matched to a gene: 11. Looked up from germline, CDR1 is SEHNR and CDR2 is FQNEAQ (reference sequence). The CDR3 consists of 16 residues. The CDR3 sequence: CASSSSRQGARSPLHF. As DNA, the CDR3 is TGTGCCAGCAGCTCCTCTCGGCAGGGGGCACGTTCACCCCTCCACTTT. The variable domain in full, completed from reference TRBV7-9 and TRBJ1-6, reads DTGVSQNPRHKITKRGQNVTFRCDPISEHNRLYWYRQTLGQGPEFLTYFQNEAQLEKSRLLSDRFSAERPKGSFSTLEIQRTEQGDSAMYLCASSSSRQGARSPLHFGNGTRLTVT.

This chain joins TRBV9 and TRBJ2-2; TRBD2 is a possible D gene (7 bases). Deletions cut 4 bases from V and 1 base from J, with 14 bases between. The CDR3 consists of 16 residues. Germline lookup yields CDR1 SGDLS and CDR2 YYNGEE. CDR3 sequence (DNA): TGTGCCAGCAGCCTCCGGCGGGGGCGGAACACCGGGGAGCTGTTTTTT. Its translation: CASSLRRGRNTGELFF.

This clone occurred a few times. The gene calls are TRBV5-6 and TRBJ1-5; 9 nucleotides match TRBD1. The CDR3 covers 14 residues. The ends lost 4 bases at V and 9 bases at J; junction bases unmatched: 8. Germline CDR1 and CDR2: SGHDT and YYEEEE. The CDR3 nucleotides are TGTGCCAGCAGCCGGACAGGGGAGTTTAGGCCCCAGCATTTT. Amino acid sequence: CASSRTGEFRPQHF.

The V gene is TRBV9, the J gene TRBJ1-2, with D hard to call. Germline-derived CDR1 and CDR2 are SGDLS and YYNGEE. The V end was cut by 3 bases, the J end by 8 bases, with 14 bases between. The length of the CDR3 is 13 residues. The CDR3 is CASSANLRVGYTF. The CDR3 DNA is TGTGCCAGCAGCGCGAATTTGAGGGTCGGCTACACCTTC.

The V call is TRBV7-3, the J call TRBJ1-2, with 7 nucleotides matching TRBD1. Germline CDR1 and CDR2: SGHTA and FQGTGA. This CDR3 contains 13 residues. With 5 bases clipped from V and 2 bases from J, the junction kept 2 bases outside the gene matches. Here the CDR3 reads CASSPQGNYGYTF. In DNA, the CDR3 is TGTGCCAGCAGCCCACAGGGGAACTATGGCTACACCTTC.

V is TRBV5-1 and J is TRBJ2-3, with 8 bases matching TRBD2. This CDR3 spans 14 amino acids. Per germline, CDR1 SGHRS and CDR2 YFSETQ. The CDR3 coding sequence is TGCCCCACCAACGGCGGGGGGCTGGGAGATACGCAGTATTTT. Its protein is CPTNGGGLGDTQYF.

The CDR3 region is CASSPSGRAYNEQFF. The DNA of the CDR3 is TGTGCCAGCAGCCCCAGCGGGAGGGCCTACAATGAGCAGTTCTTC. This chain joins TRBV7-3 and TRBJ2-1; 10 positions agree with TRBD2. This CDR3 is built from 15 residues. Germline assignment: CDR1 SGHTA and CDR2 FQGTGA. J was trimmed by 2 bases and V by 5 bases; bases with no gene match: 3.